This T cell receptor beta chain was sequenced in a study of PD-L1 blockade in urothelial cancer. Across the study: Males with bladder-origin urothelial cancer made up about 90% of the roughly 29 patients. Blood analysis occurred 3 weeks (second dose) and 6 weeks after treatment start. A median of about 140,000 T cells was found in the blood samples.

V was clipped by 6 bases and J by 6 bases, with 12 bases between them. The CDR3 totals 12 residues. The germline V gene has CDR1 MNHEY and CDR2 SMNVEV (reference sequence). Each PCR reaction had synthetic TCR analog templates spiked into it. Assay: immunoSEQ multiplex PCR; the TCRdb copy retains only in-frame clones and omits some. The sample has 70,000 to 85,000 clones, less than 90% seen once. Sequencing used PBMCs, obtained around atezolizumab (anti-PD-L1) treatment. The sequence came from a man in his 70s with urothelial cancer. The chain links TRBV27 to TRBJ2-7; D is perhaps TRBD1 (6 bases). CDR3 protein: CASSRGQSEQYF. The CDR3 DNA reads TGTGCCAGCAGCCGCGGACAGAGCGAGCAGTACTTC.